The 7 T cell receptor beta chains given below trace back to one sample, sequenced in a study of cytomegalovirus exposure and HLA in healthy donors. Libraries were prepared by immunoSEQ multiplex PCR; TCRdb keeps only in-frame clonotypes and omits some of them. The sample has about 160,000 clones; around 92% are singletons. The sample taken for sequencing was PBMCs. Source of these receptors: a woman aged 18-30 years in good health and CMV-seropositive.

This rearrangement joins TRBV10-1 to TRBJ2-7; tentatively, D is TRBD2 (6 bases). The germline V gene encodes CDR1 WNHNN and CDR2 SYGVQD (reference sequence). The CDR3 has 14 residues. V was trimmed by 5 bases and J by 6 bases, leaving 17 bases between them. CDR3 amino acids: CASSTGGPLSEQYF. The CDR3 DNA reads TGCGCCAGCAGTACAGGAGGGCCCCTCTCCGAGCAGTACTTC.

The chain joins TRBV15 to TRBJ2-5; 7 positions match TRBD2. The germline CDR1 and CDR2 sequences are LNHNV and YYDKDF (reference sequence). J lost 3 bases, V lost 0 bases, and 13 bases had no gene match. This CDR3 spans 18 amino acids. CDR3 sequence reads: CATSRDRRLALGEETQYF. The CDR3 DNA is TGTGCCACCAGCAGAGATCGGAGACTAGCTTTAGGGGAAGAGACCCAGTACTTC.

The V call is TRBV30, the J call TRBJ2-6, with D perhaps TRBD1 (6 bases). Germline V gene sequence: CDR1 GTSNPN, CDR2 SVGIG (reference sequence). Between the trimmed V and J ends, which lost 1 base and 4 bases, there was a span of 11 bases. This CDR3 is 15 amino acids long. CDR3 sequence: CAWSDGGSGANVLTF. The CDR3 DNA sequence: TGTGCCTGGAGTGATGGGGGCTCCGGGGCCAACGTCCTGACTTTC.

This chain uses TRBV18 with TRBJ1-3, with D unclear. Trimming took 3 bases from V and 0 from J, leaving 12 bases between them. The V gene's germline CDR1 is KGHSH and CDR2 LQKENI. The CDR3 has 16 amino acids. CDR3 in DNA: TGTGCCAGCTCACCTACGACACCGAGCTCTGGAAACACCATATATTTT. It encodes CASSPTTPSSGNTIYF. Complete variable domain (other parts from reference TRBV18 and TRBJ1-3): NAGVMQNPRHLVRRRGQEARLRCSPMKGHSHVYWYRQLPEEGLKFMVYLQKENIIDESGMPKERFSAEFPKEGPSILRIQQVVRGDSAAYFCASSPTTPSSGNTIYFGEGSWLTVV.

CDR3 bases: TGTGCCAGCAGTGAGGAGGCGCGCACAGATACGCAGTATTTT. The encoded protein is CASSEEARTDTQYF. The chain recombines TRBV6-1 with TRBJ2-3, with D possibly being TRBD2 (5 bases). Germline CDR1 is MNHNS and CDR2 is SASEGT. This CDR3 has 14 residues. V was trimmed by 3 bases and J by 1 base, leaving 8 bases between them.

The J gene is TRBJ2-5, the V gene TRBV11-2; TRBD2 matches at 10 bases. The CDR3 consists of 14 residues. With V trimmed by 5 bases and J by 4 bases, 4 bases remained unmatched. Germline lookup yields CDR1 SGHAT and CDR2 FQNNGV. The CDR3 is CASSPSGSGETQYF. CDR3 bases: TGTGCCAGCAGCCCTAGCGGGAGCGGAGAGACCCAGTACTTC.

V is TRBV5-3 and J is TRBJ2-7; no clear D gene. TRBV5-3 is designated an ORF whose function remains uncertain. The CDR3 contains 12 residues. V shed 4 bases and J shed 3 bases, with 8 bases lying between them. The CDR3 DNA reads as TGTGCCAGAAGCCCGTCTTACTACGAGCAGTACTTC. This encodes CARSPSYYEQYF.